This T cell receptor (beta chain) stems from a study of T cells in Graves' hyperthyroidism and ophthalmopathy. It was RNA transcripts that yielded the amplified TCR beta CDR3 regions. Carried out on the TCR CDR3, a first-round RT-PCR used the HTBI primer set. TCRdb redid the calling of the multiplex PCR reads with MiXCR, one entry per CDR3 protein. The data contain around 430,000 distinct CDR3 sequences, more than 12% of them singletons. Per germline, CDR1 MDHEN and CDR2 SYDVKM. The CDR3 consists of 14 residues. Trimming left V 5 bases short and J 5 bases short, with 15 bases between. At least ten counts were recorded for this clonotype.

The TCR comes from a woman between 25 and 40 years old with Graves' hyperthyroidism. This sequence joins TRBV28 and TRBJ1-1; D is possibly TRBD1 (6 bases). Sequencing input: blood. The CDR3 spells CASSPPRGWTEAFF. CDR3 nucleotides: TGTGCCAGCAGTCCGCCGAGGGGGTGGACTGAAGCTTTCTTT.